This TCR beta chain appears in the sequencing data of a study of blood T cell repertoires in COVID-19. The overall study: Some COVID-19 samples were acute and others convalescent; all came from the United States, Italy and Spain. PBMCs, B-cell-depleted T cells, or T cells provided the cDNA or gDNA that made up the material.

Clones were sequenced by immunoSEQ multiplex PCR, and TCRdb holds only the in-frame ones, with some missing. The sample has approximately 150,000 clones; approximately 90% are singletons. Germline V gene sequence: CDR1 SGHTA, CDR2 FQGTGA. The CDR3 consists of 15 residues. V shed 5 bases and J 2 bases; nucleotides not matched to a gene: 5. The rearrangement joins TRBV7-3 to TRBJ1-2; 10 positions agree with TRBD1. The sample consisted of peripheral blood. The TCR sequence derives from a woman between 50 and 59 years old with active or convalescent COVID-19. The CDR3 DNA sequence: TGTGCCAGCAGCAAAGGACAGGGGGTAAACTATGGCTACACCTTC. Translated: CASSKGQGVNYGYTF.